What follows is one TCR beta chain and its context. What it binds is unknown. Other DNA sequences in the same sample also yield this CDR3. This sample is part of a study of shared clonotypes between healthy human individuals. Clones were read by immunoSEQ multiplex PCR, and TCRdb kept only the in-frame ones, dropping some. The sample consists of about 2.3 million clones, under 95% of them appearing once. Study-level results: Between four donors, naive CD4 clonotypes were shared at a level of approximately 5%. Read depth was anticipated to influence clonotype sharing among donors.

This CDR3 is 9 amino acids long. The germline V gene encodes CDR1 DFQATT and CDR2 SNEGSKA (reference sequence). Trimming took off 6 bases at V and 1 base at J, with 0 bases between the two ends. The sample taken for sequencing was naive CD4+ T cells from PBMCs. Regarding subset: CD45RA+ positively selected. The V and J genes are TRBV20-1 and TRBJ2-5, with D unclear. This TCR derives from a man younger than 35 in good health. Some clones in this sample may be carry-over from other donors' samples. CDR3 residues: CSAQETQYF. As DNA, the CDR3 is TGCAGTGCCCAAGAGACCCAGTACTTC.